These 12 T cell receptor delta chains were sequenced from one sample in a study of gamma-delta chains in newborns, infants, children. TCRdb re-analyzed the reads via CATT. Of over 2,500 delta-chain clones listed, 40% to 60% are singletons. What was sequenced was blood. These receptors all stem from a child who received the measles vaccine.

This clone was counted a few times. The same CDR3 arises from other DNA sequences in this sample as well. The gene calls are TRDV1 and TRDJ1; D is perhaps TRDD2 (5 bases). V was clipped by 0 bases and J by 5 bases, with 16 bases between them. This CDR3 is built from 16 residues. CDR1 TSWWSYY and CDR2 QGS come from the germline V gene. In DNA, the CDR3 is TGTGCTCTTGGGGAACTCATTTCCTTACAGGCAGATAAACTCATCTTT. It is translated as CALGELISLQADKLIF.

Regarding this clone: At one end the junction does not follow the germline gene, possibly because of a read error. Other DNA sequences in this specimen translate into the identical CDR3. The gene calls are TRDV2 and TRDJ1; 9 bases agree with TRDD3. The CDR3 sequence is 21 residues long. Germline V gene data show CDR1 as GEAIGNYY and CDR2 as EKD. The CDR3 nucleotides are TGTGCCTGCCACCAAATTCCTACGTCCGGACTGGGGGACCGGTACACCGATAAACTAATCTTT. Protein sequence: CACHQIPTSGLGDRYTDKLIF.

In DNA form, the CDR3 reads TGTGCCTGTGACATACTGGGGGACTCCTGGGACACCCGACAGATGTTTTTC. Encoded protein: CACDILGDSWDTRQMFF. The rearrangement links TRDV2 to TRDJ3; 9 nucleotides line up with TRDD3. Per germline, CDR1 GEAIGNYY and CDR2 EKD. The CDR3 is 17 residues long. Trimming at V came to 2 bases and at J to 0 bases, leaving 1 base not matched to a gene.

This clone was counted once. Sequence at one end of the junction differs from germline and may be a read error. The chain is built from TRDV2 and TRDJ3; 7 bases line up with TRDD3. The CDR3 runs to 19 residues. CDR1 and CDR2 from the germline V gene are GEAIGNYY and EKD. For the CDR3, the DNA is TGTGCCTGTGACACCGCTGGGGGGTACAGCTCCTGGGACACCCGACAGGTGTTTTTC. Protein sequence: CACDTAGGYSSWDTRQVFF.

Comment on this clone: This could be a read error, since a much larger clone is one nucleotide away. The sample carries other DNA sequences with the same CDR3. This rearrangement joins TRDV2 to TRDJ3; the match to TRDD3 covers 12 bases. The length of the CDR3 is 19 residues. In germline, CDR1 is GEAIGNYY, CDR2 EKD. CDR3 in DNA: TGTGCCTGTGACACCCCTGGGGGATACGCGTCCTGGGACACCCGACAGATGTTCTTC. Translating it yields CACDTPGGYASWDTRQMFF.

Concerning this clone itself: It may be a read error: a sequence one base away is much more abundant. The same CDR3 is also encoded by other DNA sequences in this sample. The rearrangement links TRDV1 to TRDJ1, with 10 bases identical to TRDD3. Germline assignment: CDR1 TSWWSYY and CDR2 QGS. This CDR3 has 16 amino acids. Trimming cost V 0 bases and J 11 bases; bases outside gene matches: 12. This chain's CDR3 is CALGELGAGGYGVLIF. CDR3 in DNA: TGTGCTCTTGGGGAACTAGGAGCAGGGGGATACGGGGTGCTCATCTTT.

Points on this clone: One base separates it from a far larger clone, so it is likely a read error. This specimen includes other DNA sequences encoding the same CDR3. This sequence joins TRDV2 and TRDJ1; 9 nucleotides agree with TRDD3. The CDR3 is made up of 15 amino acids. The germline gives CDR1 GEAIGNYY, CDR2 EKD. CDR3 coding DNA: TGTGCCTGTGACGGACTACTGGGGGACACCGATAAACTTATCTTT. This translates into CACDGLLGDTDKLIF.

By sample fraction, this clone is medium-sized. The identical CDR3 is also encoded by other nucleotide sequences in the sample. CDR3 in amino acids: CAAKAPSTICLPWGIETSNTDKLIF. The CDR3 DNA sequence: TGTGCAGCAAAGGCTCCTTCTACGATCTGTCTCCCCTGGGGGATAGAGACGTCTAACACCGATAAACTCATCTTT. The V gene is TRAV29/DV5, the J gene TRDJ1; 10 bases are a match to TRDD3. This CDR3 is 25 amino acids long. Germline V gene data show CDR1 as NSMFDY and CDR2 as ISSIKDK. The V segment lost 3 bases and the J segment 0 bases; nucleotides outside the gene matches: 35.

Of note for this clone: A much larger clone sits a single nucleotide away, making a read error possible. The rearrangement joins TRDV2 to TRDJ3, with 12 positions matching TRDD3. Germline V gene data show CDR1 as GEAIGNYY and CDR2 as EKD. The CDR3 sequence is 18 residues long. In DNA form, the CDR3 reads TGTGCCTGTGACGCACTGGGGGATACTTCCTGGGACACCCGACGGATGTTTTTC. It is translated as CACDALGDTSWDTRRMFF.

CDR3 DNA: TGTGCCTGTGACAACGTGCGGCCTGGGGGATACGGAGGGTACACCGATAAACTCATCTTT. This codes for CACDNVRPGGYGGYTDKLIF. The rearrangement links TRDV2 to TRDJ1; 12 positions agree with TRDD3. V gave up 2 bases and J gave up 0 bases; unmatched junction bases: 15. The CDR3 runs to 20 residues. Per germline, CDR1 GEAIGNYY and CDR2 EKD.

This clone was seen a few times. This may be a read error: a much more frequent sequence differs by one nucleotide. The same CDR3 is also encoded by other DNA sequences in this sample. The rearrangement joins TRDV2 to TRDJ1; D is unresolved. CDR1 and CDR2 from the germline V gene are GEAIGNYY and EKD. This CDR3 comprises 14 residues. Trimming removed 3 bases at V and 2 bases at J, with 12 bases between. In DNA form, the CDR3 reads TGTGCCTGTGACTCCGTACTGAGGACCGATAAACTCATCTTT. Translating it yields CACDSVLRTDKLIF.

By proportion, this clone is large. This sample also contains other DNA sequences that code for the same CDR3. This rearrangement joins TRDV2 to TRDJ1; D gene unclear. V dropped 0 bases and J dropped 0 bases, with 10 bases sitting between them. Germline CDR1 is GEAIGNYY and CDR2 is EKD. The CDR3 extends over 15 amino acids. The CDR3 DNA reads TGTGCCTGTGACACCGGGTACCTTTACACCGATAAACTCATCTTT. Translating gives CACDTGYLYTDKLIF.